Below, 19 T cell receptor beta chains from the same sample are listed, as sequenced in a study of regulatory T cells in long-lasting Graves disease. TCRdb independently ran MiXCR on the reads; one entry per CDR3 protein. Of approximately 1,300 distinct CDR3 sequences detected, roughly 50% appear once; the ten largest clones hold 9.5% to 13%. Scientists built the TCR library using RNA that was extracted from PBMCs. Sequencing used peripheral blood mononuclear cells (PBMCs), obtained with antithyroid drug treatment, in newly diagnosed or persistent Graves disease (not recorded which). Source of these receptors: a female donor with Graves disease.

The chain employs TRBV5-6 and TRBJ1-6, with TRBD1 as a possible D gene (5 bases). CDR3 length equals 16 residues. V dropped 5 bases and J dropped 7 bases, with 19 bases sitting between them. The germline V gene encodes CDR1 SGHDT and CDR2 YYEEEE. This CDR3 reads CASSPRAGGYNSPLHF. CDR3 in DNA: TGTGCCAGCAGTCCAAGAGCTGGGGGGTACAATTCACCCCTCCACTTT.

The V call is TRBV4-2, the J call TRBJ2-5; tentatively, D is TRBD2 (6 bases). The CDR3 is made up of 13 amino acids. CDR1 is LGHNA, CDR2 YNFKEQ, per germline. V was trimmed by 6 bases and J by 3 bases, leaving 11 bases between them. The CDR3 sequence: CASRSGEEETQYF. The CDR3 DNA sequence: TGTGCCAGCAGGTCGGGAGAGGAAGAGACCCAGTACTTC.

The rearrangement joins TRBV24-1 to TRBJ2-7; 11 nucleotides align to TRBD2. After removal of 4 bases from V and 6 bases from J, the junction contained 7 bases not matched to a gene. Germline lookup yields CDR1 KGHDR and CDR2 SFDVKD. This CDR3 spans 15 amino acids. The CDR3 spells CATSDSTSGRGEQYF. CDR3 DNA sequence: TGTGCCACCAGTGACTCTACTAGCGGGAGAGGCGAGCAGTACTTC.

The genes are TRBV4-1 and TRBJ2-3; possible D gene TRBD2, 7 bases. The CDR3 runs 14 residues. V was pared by 0 bases and J by 8 bases, with 12 bases between. Germline V gene data show CDR1 as MGHRA and CDR2 as YSYEKL. The CDR3 sequence: CASSQDGRGSTQYF. The DNA for the CDR3 is TGCGCCAGCAGCCAAGATGGGAGGGGGAGTACGCAGTATTTT.

The chain combines TRBV3-1 with TRBJ2-5; D not resolved. The CDR3 has 13 residues. The V gene's germline CDR1 is LGHDT and CDR2 YNNKEL (reference sequence). The V end was cut by 4 bases, the J end by 1 base, with 7 bases between. The CDR3 is CASSPFGQETQYF. In DNA form, the CDR3 reads TGTGCCAGCAGCCCTTTTGGCCAAGAGACCCAGTACTTC.

This clonotype was seen once. The chain couples TRBV24-1 to TRBJ2-3; no clear D. V dropped 1 base and J dropped 4 bases, with 17 bases sitting between them. The CDR3 loop spans 17 amino acids. Germline V lookup: CDR1 KGHDR, CDR2 SFDVKD. The CDR3 spells CATSDFRRKGSSDTQYF. DNA for the CDR3: TGTGCCACCAGTGATTTTCGACGGAAAGGTTCCTCAGATACGCAGTATTTT.

The rearrangement joins TRBV5-4 to TRBJ1-1; possibly TRBD1 for D (5 bases). CDR1 is SGHNT and CDR2 is YYREEE in the germline V gene (reference sequence). With 4 bases removed from V and 1 base from J, the gap between germline ends came to 14 bases. The CDR3 runs 15 residues. The CDR3: CASSHVREGNTEAFF. CDR3 DNA: TGTGCCAGCAGCCATGTCAGGGAAGGGAACACTGAAGCTTTCTTT.

This clonotype was observed a few times. The chain recombines TRBV5-1 with TRBJ2-1, with 7 bases that match TRBD2. The junction had 1 base not matched to a gene; V was cut back by 5 bases and J by 2 bases. CDR1 SGHRS and CDR2 YFSETQ come from the germline V gene. The CDR3 length is 13 residues. CDR3 nucleotides: TGCGCCAGCAGGGGGACTACCTACAATGAGCAGTTCTTC. Its protein product is CASRGTTYNEQFF. Full variable domain (outside the CDR3, taken from reference TRBV5-1 and TRBJ2-1): KAGVTQTPRYLIKTRGQQVTLSCSPISGHRSVSWYQQTPGQGLQFLFEYFSETQRNKGNFPGRFSGRQFSNSRSEMNVSTLELGDSALYLCASRGTTYNEQFFGPGTRLTVL.

The CDR3 DNA sequence: TGTGCCAGCAAACTAGCGGGAGCGAAAGAGACCCAGTACTTC. This translates into CASKLAGAKETQYF. This sequence joins TRBV7-6 and TRBJ2-5, with 11 bases fitting TRBD2. J gave up 3 bases and V 7 bases, and 4 bases lay outside the gene matches. The CDR3 is 14 residues long. The V gene's germline CDR1 is SGHVS and CDR2 FNYEAQ.

V usage is TRBV28 and J usage is TRBJ2-2; D may correspond to TRBD1 or TRBD2 (5 bases each). CDR1 and CDR2 (germline): MDHEN, SYDVKM. V was pared by 3 bases and J by 3 bases, with 11 bases between. This CDR3 has 15 amino acids. The CDR3 loop reads CASSFLQGDTGELFF. The CDR3 nucleotides read TGTGCCAGCAGTTTTCTCCAGGGAGACACCGGGGAGCTGTTTTTT.

The DNA for the CDR3 is TGCGCCAGCAGTGAGTTCGCTCGCGGGAACACAGATACGCAGTATTTT. Translation gives CASSEFARGNTDTQYF. This chain links TRBV10-1 with TRBJ2-3, with TRBD2 as a possible D gene (6 bases). The germline CDR1 and CDR2 sequences are WNHNN and SYGVQD (reference sequence). V lost 1 base and J lost 2, with 13 bases in between. This CDR3 has 16 residues.

CDR3 protein: CASEARQGSGELFF. DNA for the CDR3: TGCGCCAGCGAGGCGCGGCAGGGTTCTGGGGAGCTGTTTTTT. J is TRBJ2-2 and V is TRBV4-1; D is possibly TRBD1 (5 bases). This CDR3 is 14 amino acids long. Germline V CDR1 and CDR2: MGHRA, YSYEKL. V was shortened by 8 bases and J by 8 bases, with 18 bases between the two germline ends.

The rearrangement uses TRBV12-5 and TRBJ2-1; maybe TRBD2 (5 bases). Per the germline V gene, CDR1 is LGHNT and CDR2 is FRNRAP. With 5 bases removed from V and 4 bases from J, the gap between germline ends came to 12 bases. CDR3 length: 14 residues. For the CDR3, the DNA is TGTGCTAGTGGTCCGGGGTATAATTACAATGAGCAGTTCTTC. It specifies CASGPGYNYNEQFF.

This chain links TRBV12-3 or TRBV12-4 with TRBJ1-2; D call uncertain. This CDR3 contains 16 residues. V was cut by 2 bases and J by 1 base, with 14 bases left in between. CDR3: CASSLRSRPNNYGYTF. CDR3 bases: TGTGCCAGCAGTTTACGGTCCAGGCCTAATAACTATGGCTACACCTTC.

This chain joins TRBV5-1 and TRBJ2-7; tentative D call: TRBD2 (6 bases). The CDR3 spans 13 residues. V dropped 2 bases and J dropped 7 bases, with 13 bases sitting between them. Germline V CDR1 and CDR2: SGHRS, YFSETQ. In DNA form, the CDR3 reads TGCGCCAGCAGCTTAGCGGGCCAGAGTGAGCAGTACTTC. Its translation is CASSLAGQSEQYF.

The rearrangement links TRBV15 to TRBJ2-2; D not certain. This CDR3 has 14 residues. The germline gives CDR1 LNHNV, CDR2 YYDKDF (reference sequence). Trimming cost V 6 bases and J 4 bases, with 12 bases left between them. CDR3 coding DNA: TGTGCCACCAGGGCAGCCCGTTCCACCGGGGAGCTGTTTTTT. Encoded protein: CATRAARSTGELFF.

The chain recombines TRBV27 with TRBJ2-5; D uncertain. Trimming took 2 bases from V and 2 from J, leaving 9 bases between them. Germline V gives CDR1 MNHEY, CDR2 SMNVEV (reference sequence). The CDR3 covers 14 residues. CDR3 sequence reads: CASSLLFPQETQYF. The CDR3, as DNA: TGTGCCAGCAGTTTACTCTTTCCTCAAGAGACCCAGTACTTC.

The V and J genes are TRBV5-6 and TRBJ2-2, with a possible D match to TRBD1 (5 bases). The CDR3 is 15 amino acids. Looked up from germline, CDR1 is SGHDT and CDR2 is YYEEEE. Trimming pared 3 bases from V and 1 base from J, leaving 10 bases between. DNA for the CDR3: TGTGCCAGCAGCTCCTGGACAAGGAACACCGGGGAGCTGTTTTTT. Its translation: CASSSWTRNTGELFF.

Notes on this clonotype: The limits of the CDR3 on the DNA are not certain, so only TCRdb's listed CDR3 is given. The V and J genes are TRBV27 and TRBJ2-7; the table's D call TRBD2 went unverified against the DNA. The V gene's germline CDR1 is MNHEY and CDR2 SMNVEV (reference sequence). Termini included, the CDR3 measures 15 amino acids. This chain's CDR3 is CASSLPSVAGGIVYF.